Each of the 32 T cell receptor beta chains below was sequenced from the same sample in a study of beta chain features in type 1 diabetes. These TCRs' antigens remain unknown. Study-wide points: TCRB CDR3s were moderately but significantly shorter in Type 1 diabetes patients in all four CD4+ subsets.

The whole isolated RNA underwent reverse transcription, so sequencing captured expressed TCRB transcripts. Data came from immunoSEQ multiplex PCR; TCRdb stores just in-frame clones and leaves some out. The sample consists of a few hundred thousand clones, roughly 14% of them appearing once. The sequenced sample consisted of naive CD4+ T cells from blood. The origin of the receptors is a woman under 30 with type 1 diabetes.

The gene calls are TRBV6-5 and TRBJ2-3; D may be TRBD2 (6 bases). The CDR3 totals 14 residues. V gave up 2 bases and J gave up 3 bases, with 9 bases separating them. CDR1 and CDR2 from the germline V gene are MNHEY and SVGAGI. CDR3 sequence: CASSYVGGTDTQYF. CDR3 nucleotides: TGTGCCAGCAGTTACGTGGGGGGTACAGATACGCAGTATTTT.

This clone was detected only a few times. J is TRBJ1-2 and V is TRBV23-1, with 8 nucleotides matching TRBD1. TRBV23-1 belongs to the ORF category, with a function that is uncertain. Unmatched junction bases numbered 6, after V lost 4 bases and J lost 8 bases. The CDR3 extends over 13 amino acids. The CDR3 sequence: CASSRTGCKGYTF. In DNA form, the CDR3 reads TGCGCCAGCAGTCGGACAGGGTGTAAGGGCTACACCTTC.

This clone came up a few times. V gene TRBV28 combines with J gene TRBJ2-3; 10 nucleotides agree with TRBD2. The CDR3 runs 16 residues. The ends lost 3 bases at V and 3 bases at J; junction bases unmatched: 6. Germline V CDR1 and CDR2: MDHEN, SYDVKM. This CDR3 is CASSFQPGLATDTQYF. The CDR3 nucleotides read TGTGCCAGCAGTTTCCAACCGGGACTAGCGACAGATACGCAGTATTTT.

The genes are TRBV4-1 and TRBJ1-1, with D uncertain. V shed 2 bases and J shed 0 bases, with 4 bases lying between them. Germline loops: CDR1 MGHRA, CDR2 YSYEKL. There are 13 residues in the CDR3. CDR3 in DNA: TGCGCCAGCAGCCAACCTATGAACACTGAAGCTTTCTTT. Amino acids: CASSQPMNTEAFF.

J is TRBJ2-7 and V is TRBV6-6; 8 bases agree with TRBD2. V shed 2 bases and J 2 bases; nucleotides not matched to a gene: 2. Germline V CDR1 and CDR2: MNHNY, SVGAGI (reference sequence). This CDR3 has 14 amino acids. The CDR3: CASSYTGLAYEQYV. In DNA form, the CDR3 reads TGTGCCAGCAGTTACACGGGACTAGCCTACGAGCAGTACGTC.

V is TRBV7-9 and J is TRBJ2-6; 13 bases align to TRBD2. Germline V gene lookup returns CDR1 SEHNR and CDR2 FQNEAQ (reference sequence). The CDR3 spans 16 residues. The V segment lost 8 bases and the J segment 0 bases; nucleotides outside the gene matches: 1. As DNA, the CDR3 is TGTGCCAGCGGGACTAGCGGGGCCTCTGGGGCCAACGTCCTGACTTTC. Protein sequence: CASGTSGASGANVLTF.

The V call is TRBV30, the J call TRBJ1-3, with no clear D. The CDR3 loop spans 10 amino acids. Germline V gene sequence: CDR1 GTSNPN, CDR2 SVGIG (reference sequence). In nucleotides, the CDR3 is TGTGTCGGGACTGGAAACACCATATATTTT. Its protein product is CVGTGNTIYF.

The chain combines TRBV2 with TRBJ1-1, with D possibly TRBD1 on 5 matching bases. V was cut by 4 bases and J by 0 bases, with 12 bases left in between. This CDR3 contains 15 residues. Per the germline V gene, CDR1 is SNHLY and CDR2 is FYNNEI. DNA for the CDR3: TGTGCCAGCAGTGGCAGGGTGATTATGAACACTGAAGCTTTCTTT. This gives the protein CASSGRVIMNTEAFF.

As for this clone: This sample also contains other DNA sequences that code for the same CDR3. V usage is TRBV18 and J usage is TRBJ2-5; D might be TRBD2 (6 bases). CDR1 and CDR2 (germline): KGHSH, LQKENI. This CDR3 is 13 amino acids long. Between the trimmed V and J ends, which lost 0 bases and 5 bases, there was a span of 7 bases. This CDR3 reads CASSPPGGETQYF. The CDR3 DNA reads as TGTGCCAGCTCACCACCCGGAGGGGAGACCCAGTACTTC.

Only a few counts were recorded for this clone. The rearrangement joins TRBV11-2 to TRBJ1-1; D is perhaps TRBD1 (5 bases). The CDR3 runs to 17 residues. Trimming took off 5 bases at V and 3 bases at J, with 22 bases between the two ends. CDR1 and CDR2 from the germline V gene are SGHAT and FQNNGV. CDR3 nucleotides: TGTGCCAGCAGCACCCGCCGACTGACAGAAAGGGACACTGAAGCTTTCTTT. Translated, it gives CASSTRRLTERDTEAFF.

This clone has just a few counts. This chain joins TRBV7-9 and TRBJ1-1; D uncertain. The ends were cut back, 4 bases at V and 3 bases at J, with 15 bases in the middle. CDR1 is SEHNR and CDR2 is FQNEAQ in the germline V gene (reference sequence). This CDR3 spans 15 amino acids. The CDR3 coding sequence is TGTGCCAGCAGCTCCTGGAGGGAGGAGCACACTGAAGCTTTCTTT. Its translation: CASSSWREEHTEAFF.

The table lists this clone with a few counts. The rearrangement uses TRBV29-1 and TRBJ1-5; TRBD1 is a possible D gene (5 bases). CDR3 length: 14 residues. CDR1 SQVTM and CDR2 ANQGSEA come from the germline V gene. Trimming shortened V by 7 bases and J by 3 bases, and 16 bases separated the two germline ends. The CDR3 loop reads CSAIFGTINQPQHF. The CDR3, as DNA: TGCAGCGCAATCTTTGGGACTATCAATCAGCCCCAGCATTTT.

This chain uses TRBV5-4 with TRBJ1-3; TRBD1 matches 9 bases. The CDR3 runs to 14 residues. CDR1 is SGHNT and CDR2 is YYREEE in the germline V gene (reference sequence). Trimming took 4 bases from V and 6 from J; bases not matched to a gene: 5. Here the CDR3 reads CASSGTGGSNTIYF. The DNA for the CDR3 is TGTGCCAGCAGCGGAACAGGGGGCTCAAACACCATATATTTT.

This chain connects TRBV5-1 to TRBJ1-2, with D perhaps matching TRBD1 (6 bases). Trimming took off 1 base at V and 0 bases at J, with 13 bases between the two ends. There are 16 residues in the CDR3. Germline CDR1 reads SGHRS; CDR2 reads YFSETQ. In nucleotides, the CDR3 is TGCGCCAGCAGCTTGTTACGAAGGACAGCTAACTATGGCTACACCTTC. Encoded protein: CASSLLRRTANYGYTF. Filled out from reference TRBV5-1 and TRBJ1-2, the complete variable domain reads KAGVTQTPRYLIKTRGQQVTLSCSPISGHRSVSWYQQTPGQGLQFLFEYFSETQRNKGNFPGRFSGRQFSNSRSEMNVSTLELGDSALYLCASSLLRRTANYGYTFGSGTRLTVV.

The rearrangement uses TRBV20-1 and TRBJ2-1; D is possibly TRBD2 (5 bases). The CDR3 sequence is 10 residues long. Trimming left V 1 base short and J 14 bases short, with 9 bases between. Germline CDR1 is DFQATT and CDR2 is SNEGSKA (reference sequence). CDR3 residues: CSARGREKFF. Written as DNA, the CDR3 is TGCAGTGCTAGAGGCCGGGAAAAGTTCTTC.

This clone was picked up a small number of times. CDR3 sequence (DNA): TGCAGTGCTAGGAGAGGCGGCCCCCAGTACTTC. This sequence encodes CSARRGGPQYF. The chain recombines TRBV20-1 with TRBJ2-5; D is undetermined. CDR1 DFQATT and CDR2 SNEGSKA come from the germline V gene (reference sequence). The CDR3 length is 11 residues. Trimming removed 3 bases at V and 9 bases at J, with 11 bases between.

This chain uses TRBV2 with TRBJ2-7; 7 nucleotides align to TRBD2. Germline V gives CDR1 SNHLY, CDR2 FYNNEI. There are 15 residues in the CDR3. With 1 base clipped from V and 6 bases from J, the junction kept 9 bases outside the gene matches. CDR3: CASSEERGSLGEQYF. For the CDR3, the DNA is TGTGCCAGCAGTGAAGAGCGGGGCTCCCTAGGCGAGCAGTACTTC.

This clone showed up just a few times. Other DNA sequences from this sample encode an identical CDR3 as well. V and J are TRBV9 and TRBJ2-3; 11 bases are a match to TRBD2. Unmatched junction bases numbered 3, after V lost 2 bases and J lost 4 bases. The CDR3 extends over 15 amino acids. From germline, CDR1 is SGDLS and CDR2 YYNGEE. Here the CDR3 DNA reads TGTGCCAGCAGCGTCACTAGCGGGAGCCCAGATACGCAGTATTTT. Translating it yields CASSVTSGSPDTQYF.

The chain carries TRBV5-1 and TRBJ2-7; TRBD2 is a possible D gene (6 bases). CDR1 and CDR2 from the germline V gene are SGHRS and YFSETQ. V lost 0 bases and J lost 3, with 16 bases in between. This CDR3 comprises 16 residues. The CDR3 here is CASSLGVGGSYYEQYF. The DNA of the CDR3 is TGCGCCAGCAGCTTGGGGGTAGGAGGGAGCTACTACGAGCAGTACTTC.

This clone was counted a few times. The J gene is TRBJ2-3, the V gene TRBV9; 8 nucleotides align to TRBD2. Germline-derived CDR1 and CDR2 are SGDLS and YYNGEE. The CDR3 extends over 17 amino acids. The V and J ends lost 0 bases and 5 bases, in that order; junction bases with no gene match: 11. The CDR3 reads CASSVAASGRTIDTQYF. The CDR3 DNA reads TGTGCCAGCAGCGTAGCTGCTAGCGGGCGGACGATAGATACGCAGTATTTT.

The V call is TRBV12-5, the J call TRBJ1-1; D call uncertain. V shed 5 bases and J shed 7 bases, with 11 bases lying between them. Germline V gene lookup returns CDR1 LGHNT and CDR2 FRNRAP. CDR3 size: 12 residues. In DNA form, the CDR3 reads TGTGCTAGTGGTCCTAGCGCCTTTGAAGCTTTCTTT. Translated: CASGPSAFEAFF.

J is TRBJ2-1 and V is TRBV5-4; D unresolved. Germline values: CDR1 SGHNT, CDR2 YYREEE (reference sequence). The CDR3 extends over 11 amino acids. V gave up 6 bases and J gave up 4 bases, with 5 bases separating them. CDR3 amino acids: CASTGYNEQFF. For the CDR3, the DNA is TGTGCCAGCACCGGGTACAATGAGCAGTTCTTC.

The CDR3 DNA sequence: TGTGCCAGCAGTCACCGGACAGGGGTTGAAAAACTGTTTTTT. It is translated as CASSHRTGVEKLFF. V usage is TRBV28 and J usage is TRBJ1-4; 9 bases map to TRBD1. The germline V gene encodes CDR1 MDHEN and CDR2 SYDVKM. Losses at the gene ends were 5 bases for V and 7 bases for J; bases not matched to a gene: 5. CDR3 length: 14 residues.

This chain joins TRBV5-1 and TRBJ2-2; no reliable D call. Germline V CDR1 and CDR2: SGHRS, YFSETQ. The CDR3 totals 12 residues. The V end was cut by 2 bases, the J end by 5 bases, with 4 bases between. Here the CDR3 DNA reads TGCGCCAGCAGCTTCAATACCGGGGAGCTGTTTTTT. It codes for CASSFNTGELFF.

The rearrangement joins TRBV5-6 to TRBJ2-4, with D possibly TRBD2 on 5 matching bases. This CDR3 is built from 14 residues. V was clipped by 1 base and J by 6 bases, with 11 bases between them. Germline V CDR1 and CDR2: SGHDT, YYEEEE. The chain's CDR3 is CASSLYTRGNIQYF. The CDR3 bases are TGTGCCAGCAGCTTGTATACACGGGGAAACATTCAGTACTTC.

V usage is TRBV7-9 and J usage is TRBJ1-6, with D perhaps matching TRBD1 (6 bases). V was clipped by 3 bases and J by 7 bases, with 10 bases between them. The germline V gene has CDR1 SEHNR and CDR2 FQNEAQ (reference sequence). The CDR3 runs 14 residues. The CDR3 reads CASSLQGRNSPLHF. In DNA form, the CDR3 reads TGTGCCAGCAGCTTGCAGGGGCGCAATTCACCCCTCCACTTT.

There are a few counts of this clone. The V gene is TRBV6-6, the J gene TRBJ2-1; possibly TRBD2 for D (7 bases). Deletions cut 8 bases from V and 5 bases from J, with 16 bases between. The germline CDR1 and CDR2 sequences are MNHNY and SVGAGI (reference sequence). The length of the CDR3 is 14 residues. The CDR3 here is CASRGAGANNEQFF. The CDR3 nucleotides read TGTGCCAGCCGGGGGGCGGGAGCAAACAATGAGCAGTTCTTC.

This clone was observed a few times. J is TRBJ2-1 and V is TRBV15, with no clear D. Trimming left V 0 bases short and J 0 bases short, with 12 bases between. The CDR3 totals 17 residues. The germline gives CDR1 LNHNV, CDR2 YYDKDF (reference sequence). The CDR3 region is CATSRDSAPSSYNEQFF. DNA of the CDR3: TGTGCCACCAGCAGAGATTCGGCACCTAGCTCCTACAATGAGCAGTTCTTC. The full variable domain, with the rest looked up from reference TRBV15 and TRBJ2-1, is DAMVIQNPRYQVTQFGKPVTLSCSQTLNHNVMYWYQQKSSQAPKLLFHYYDKDFNNEADTPDNFQSRRPNTSFCFLDIRSPGLGDTAMYLCATSRDSAPSSYNEQFFGPGTRLTVL.

V and J are TRBV29-1 and TRBJ1-1; D is unclear. The germline V gene encodes CDR1 SQVTM and CDR2 ANQGSEA. The CDR3 consists of 13 residues. V lost 6 bases and J 3 bases, leaving 14 bases between the germline ends. Here the CDR3 DNA reads TGCAGCGTCGTGACCGGAGGGCACACTGAAGCTTTCTTT. This gives the protein CSVVTGGHTEAFF. Together with reference TRBV29-1 and TRBJ1-1, the CDR3 gives the full variable domain: SAVISQKPSRDICQRGTSLTIQCQVDSQVTMMFWYRQQPGQSLTLIATANQGSEATYESGFVIDKFPISRPNLTFSTLTVSNMSPEDSSIYLCSVVTGGHTEAFFGQGTRLTVV.

This chain uses TRBV6-6 with TRBJ2-5; TRBD2 agrees at 8 bases. CDR3 length: 14 residues. Germline V gives CDR1 MNHNY, CDR2 SVGAGI (reference sequence). V shed 5 bases and J 1 base; nucleotides not matched to a gene: 3. The CDR3 region has the DNA TGTGCCAGCAGTGACACTAGCGGCCAAGAGACCCAGTACTTC. As protein: CASSDTSGQETQYF.

The genes are TRBV9 and TRBJ1-4, with 10 bases lining up with TRBD1. The CDR3 covers 15 residues. The ends lost 0 bases at V and 7 bases at J; junction bases unmatched: 3. Germline lookup yields CDR1 SGDLS and CDR2 YYNGEE. The CDR3 DNA sequence: TGTGCCAGCAGCGTAGCTGGGACAGGGGCTGAAAAACTGTTTTTT. Translating it yields CASSVAGTGAEKLFF.

This clone was recorded a few times. The chain links TRBV28 to TRBJ1-4, with 9 bases identical to TRBD1. Germline V gives CDR1 MDHEN, CDR2 SYDVKM. This CDR3 contains 14 residues. J gave up 6 bases and V 7 bases, and 6 bases lay outside the gene matches. CDR3 loop: CASTPGTGYEKLFF. For the CDR3, the DNA is TGTGCCAGCACCCCCGGGACAGGGTATGAAAAACTGTTTTTT.